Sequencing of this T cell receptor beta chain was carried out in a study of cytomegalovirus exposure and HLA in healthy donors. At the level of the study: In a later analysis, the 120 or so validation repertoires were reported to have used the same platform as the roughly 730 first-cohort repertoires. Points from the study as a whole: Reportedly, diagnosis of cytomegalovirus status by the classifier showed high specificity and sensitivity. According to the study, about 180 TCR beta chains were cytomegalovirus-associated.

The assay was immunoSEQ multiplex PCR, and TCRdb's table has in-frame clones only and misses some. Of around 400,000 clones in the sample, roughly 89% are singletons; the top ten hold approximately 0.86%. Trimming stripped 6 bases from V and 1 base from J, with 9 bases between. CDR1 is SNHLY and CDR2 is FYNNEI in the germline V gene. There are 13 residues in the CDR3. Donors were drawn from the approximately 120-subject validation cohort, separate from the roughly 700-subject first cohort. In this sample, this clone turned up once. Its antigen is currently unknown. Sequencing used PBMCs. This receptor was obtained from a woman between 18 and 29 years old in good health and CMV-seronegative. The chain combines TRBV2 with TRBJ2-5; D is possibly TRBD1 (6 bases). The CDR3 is CASSVDSQETQYF. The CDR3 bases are TGTGCCAGCAGCGTGGACAGCCAAGAGACCCAGTACTTC.